The present entry profiles one TCR beta chain with its context. Its specificity is not known. Produced via immunoSEQ multiplex PCR; TCRdb's table is partial and in-frame only. The data hold a few million clones, with under 97% observed a single time. The entry originates in a study of shared clonotypes between healthy human individuals. Overall study results and limits: The study sampled only blood, and tissue repertoires likely differ. Clonotypes shared by all four donors outscored non-shared clonotypes in generation probability. Since donors were few, the genetic and exposure-history diversity represented was limited.

V was pared by 5 bases and J by 6 bases, with 25 bases between. Germline lookup yields CDR1 LNHNV and CDR2 YYDKDF (reference sequence). CDR3 length equals 18 residues. What was sequenced was naive CD4+ T cells sorted from blood. Indicated subset: CD45RA+ positively selected. The V gene is TRBV15, the J gene TRBJ1-4; TRBD1 might be the D (5 bases). This clonotype originated in a man between 18 and 35 years old in good health. The CDR3 here is CATSAHRIVTFYDEKLFF. The CDR3, as DNA: TGTGCCACCAGCGCTCACAGGATCGTCACCTTCTACGATGAAAAACTGTTTTTT.